This record looks at one TCR beta chain sequence and its context. No cognate antigen has been identified for it. No qualities accompany the bases; no much larger clone lies one base away. These data are taken from a study of early T cells in non-severe SARS-CoV-2 infection (dated by TCRdb to the early 2020s). Concerning the study at large: TCR sequencing used bulk RNA from unsorted whole blood, so alpha and beta chains could not be paired. Study-wide conclusions, independent of this receptor: VDJdb matching was skewed toward anti-spike CD8 responses, so virus-specific expansions were likely underestimated and private and CD4 specificities were missed.

The CDR1 and CDR2 encoded by the germline V gene (reference sequence) are LNHDA and SQIVND. Its CDR3 holds 16 amino acids, cysteine through phenylalanine. Only the CDR3 region is kept as DNA, spanning 48 bases read in frame from base 1. Compared with germline, V lacks 0 bases and J lacks 3 bases; bases without a gene match: 1. The study was a case-control design nested within a healthcare worker cohort in London, UK, with weekly nasopharyngeal swab PCR tests and blood sampling. Healthcare workers were enrolled in the week of the UK lockdown, from 23 to 31 March 2020, and were followed every week for up to 16 weeks. The method was 5' RACE. The sequencer listed for this sample is NextSeq 500. To correct for sequencing error and PCR bias, the TCR library protocol tagged individual cDNA molecules with unique molecular identifiers. TCR alpha and beta chains were both sequenced, and the abundances of alpha and beta sequences in each sample were closely correlated with each other. The published analysis was carried out like this. Decombinator V4 was used to perform V gene, J gene and CDR3 annotation of TCR sequences. Expanded TCRs were defined as changing significantly between any two time points under a Poisson model with p below 0.0001. Abundances of TCRs were expressed as counts per million after normalisation to the total number of TCRs sequenced in each sample. TRAV1-2 paired with TRAJ12, TRAJ20 or TRAJ33 defined MAIT TCRs, while TRAV10 paired with TRAJ18 defined iNKT TCRs. A search of VDJdb, accessed on 1 November 2021, was run for TCRs annotated to CMV, EBV and SARS-CoV-2, with TCRs annotated for multiple antigens excluded. TCRdb reprocessing: public reads trimmed at Q25 with fastp, clones called with MiXCR, in-frame beta chains kept. Under each unique CDR3 protein, matching rows form one entry showing the most common genes and DNA. The V and J calls follow TCRdb's processing rather than the paper's. A total of tens of thousands of distinct CDR3 sequences appear in this sample, under 8% of them only once. 5.8% of the sample is held by the ten biggest clonotypes.

This sample comprised whole blood, obtained at baseline. The sequence joins TRBV19 to TRBJ2-7; TRBD2 fits 14 bases in the junction. The source is an adult who was a healthcare worker with PCR-confirmed SARS-CoV-2 infection or an uninfected control (not recorded which). The CDR3 here reads CASSIDGTSGGYEQYF. The nucleotide sequence reads as follows: TGTGCCAGTAGTATAGATGGGACTAGCGGGGGCTACGAGCAGTACTTC.